This TCR beta chain emerged from a study of cytomegalovirus exposure and HLA in healthy donors. Findings of the study overall: The study reported that TCR beta sequences accurately predicted HLA-A and HLA-B alleles in most subjects. According to reports, the classifier identified cytomegalovirus status with high specificity and sensitivity. Several of the most significant clusters were apparently associated with common viral pathogens in a later analysis.

The CDR3 runs 15 residues. Germline CDR1 is SGHKS and CDR2 is YYEKEE (reference sequence). The ends lost 4 bases at V and 1 base at J; junction bases unmatched: 4. 13 Jbeta primers and 60 Vbeta primers were used for the PCR. Assay: immunoSEQ multiplex PCR; the TCRdb copy retains only in-frame clones and omits some. This sample's clone table lists about 150,000 clones. Of note for this clone: Its antigen is as yet unknown.

This TCR was sampled from a woman between 50 and 59 years old in good health and CMV-seronegative. The rearrangement joins TRBV5-5 to TRBJ1-5; 8 bases map to TRBD1. Specimen: PBMCs. The chain's CDR3 is CASSGQGNSNQPQHF. The CDR3 DNA reads as TGTGCCAGCAGCGGACAGGGAAACAGCAATCAGCCCCAGCATTTT.